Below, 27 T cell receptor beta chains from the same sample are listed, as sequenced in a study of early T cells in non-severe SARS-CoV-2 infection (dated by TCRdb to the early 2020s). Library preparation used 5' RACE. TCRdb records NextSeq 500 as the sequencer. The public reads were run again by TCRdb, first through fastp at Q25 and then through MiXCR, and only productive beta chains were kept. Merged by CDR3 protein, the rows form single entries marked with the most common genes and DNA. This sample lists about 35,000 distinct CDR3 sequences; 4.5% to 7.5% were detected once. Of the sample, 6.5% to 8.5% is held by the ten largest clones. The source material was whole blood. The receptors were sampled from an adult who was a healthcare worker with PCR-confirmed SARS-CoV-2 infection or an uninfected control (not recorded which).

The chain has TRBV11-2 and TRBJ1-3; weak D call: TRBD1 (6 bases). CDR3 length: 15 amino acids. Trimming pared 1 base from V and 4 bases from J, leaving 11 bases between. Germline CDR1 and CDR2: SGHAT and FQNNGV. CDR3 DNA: TGTGCCAGCAGCTTAGGGGGGGCGCCCGGAAACACCATATATTTT. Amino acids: CASSLGGAPGNTIYF.

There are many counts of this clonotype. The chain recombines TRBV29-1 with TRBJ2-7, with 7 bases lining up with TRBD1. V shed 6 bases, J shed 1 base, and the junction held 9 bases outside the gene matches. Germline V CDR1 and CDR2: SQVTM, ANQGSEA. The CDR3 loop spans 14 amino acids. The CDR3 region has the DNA TGCAGCGTCCGCCGGGACAGTACATCCTACGAGCAGTACTTC. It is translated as CSVRRDSTSYEQYF.

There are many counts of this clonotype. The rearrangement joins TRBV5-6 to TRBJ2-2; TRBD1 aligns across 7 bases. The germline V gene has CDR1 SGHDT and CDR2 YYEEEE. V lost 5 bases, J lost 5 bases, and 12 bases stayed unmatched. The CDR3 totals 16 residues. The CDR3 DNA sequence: TGTGCCAGCAGTACTGACAGGGCGCCGAGGACCGGGGAGCTGTTTTTT. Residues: CASSTDRAPRTGELFF.

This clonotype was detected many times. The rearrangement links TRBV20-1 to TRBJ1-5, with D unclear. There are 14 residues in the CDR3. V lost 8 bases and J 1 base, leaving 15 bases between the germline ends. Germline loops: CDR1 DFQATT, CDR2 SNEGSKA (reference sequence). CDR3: CSLSRPGSNQPQHF. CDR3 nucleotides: TGCAGTCTAAGCCGCCCAGGCAGCAATCAGCCCCAGCATTTT.

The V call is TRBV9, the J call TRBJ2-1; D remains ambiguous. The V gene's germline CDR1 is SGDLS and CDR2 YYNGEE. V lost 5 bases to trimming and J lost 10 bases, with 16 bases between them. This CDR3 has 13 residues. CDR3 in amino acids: CASSFSPMGEQFF. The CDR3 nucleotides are TGTGCCAGCAGTTTCTCCCCGATGGGGGAGCAGTTCTTC.

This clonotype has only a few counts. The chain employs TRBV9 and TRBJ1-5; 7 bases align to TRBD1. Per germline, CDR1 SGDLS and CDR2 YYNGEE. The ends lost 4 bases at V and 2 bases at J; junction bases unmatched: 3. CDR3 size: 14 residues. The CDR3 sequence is CASSSDRGNQPQHF. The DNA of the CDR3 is TGTGCCAGCAGCTCCGACAGGGGCAATCAGCCCCAGCATTTT.

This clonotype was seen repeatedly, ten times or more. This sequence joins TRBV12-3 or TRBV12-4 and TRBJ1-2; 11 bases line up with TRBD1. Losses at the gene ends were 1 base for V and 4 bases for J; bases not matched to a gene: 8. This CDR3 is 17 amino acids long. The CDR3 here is CASSLETGQGVAYGYTF. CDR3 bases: TGTGCCAGCAGTTTAGAAACGGGACAGGGGGTTGCCTATGGCTACACCTTC.

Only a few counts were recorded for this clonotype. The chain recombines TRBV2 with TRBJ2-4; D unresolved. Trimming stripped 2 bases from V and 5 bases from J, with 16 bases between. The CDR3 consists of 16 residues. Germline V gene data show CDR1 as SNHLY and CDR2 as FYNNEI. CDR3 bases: TGTGCCAGCAGTGAATCGTTCAGCCCTATGGAAAACATTCAGTACTTC. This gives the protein CASSESFSPMENIQYF.

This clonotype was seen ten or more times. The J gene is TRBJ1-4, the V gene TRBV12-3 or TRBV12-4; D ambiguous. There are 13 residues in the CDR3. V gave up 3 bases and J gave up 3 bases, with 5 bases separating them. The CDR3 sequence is CASSLGSNEKLFF. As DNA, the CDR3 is TGTGCCAGCAGTTTGGGCTCTAATGAAAAACTGTTTTTT.

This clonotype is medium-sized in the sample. CDR3 sequence reads: CASSESAGTANTGELFF. The CDR3 bases are TGTGCCAGCAGTGAATCTGCGGGGACCGCGAACACCGGGGAGCTGTTTTTT. The rearrangement joins TRBV6-4 to TRBJ2-2; tentatively, D is TRBD2 (6 bases). V lost 3 bases to trimming and J lost 0 bases, with 14 bases between them. Germline V gene sequence: CDR1 MRHNA, CDR2 SNTAGT. The CDR3 runs 17 residues.

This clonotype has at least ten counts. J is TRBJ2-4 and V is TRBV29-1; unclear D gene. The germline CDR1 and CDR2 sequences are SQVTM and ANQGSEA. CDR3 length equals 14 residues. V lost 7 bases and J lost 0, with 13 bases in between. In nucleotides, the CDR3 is TGCAGCGCCCGGAGCCAATTAGCCAAAAACATTCAGTACTTC. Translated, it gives CSARSQLAKNIQYF. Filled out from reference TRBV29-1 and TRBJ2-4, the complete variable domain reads SAVISQKPSRDICQRGTSLTIQCQVDSQVTMMFWYRQQPGQSLTLIATANQGSEATYESGFVIDKFPISRPNLTFSTLTVSNMSPEDSSIYLCSARSQLAKNIQYFGAGTRLSVL.

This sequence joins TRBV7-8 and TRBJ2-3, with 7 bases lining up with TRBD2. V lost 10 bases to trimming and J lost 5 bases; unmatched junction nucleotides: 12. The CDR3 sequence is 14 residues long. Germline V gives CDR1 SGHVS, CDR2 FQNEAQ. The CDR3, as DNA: TGTGCCACCCAGCGGGGCGGCATAGGAGATACGCAGTATTTT. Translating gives CATQRGGIGDTQYF. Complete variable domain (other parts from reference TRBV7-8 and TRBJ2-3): GAGVSQSPRYKVAKRGQDVALRCDPISGHVSLFWYQQALGQGPEFLTYFQNEAQLDKSGLPSDRFFAERPEGSVSTLKIQRTQQEDSAVYLCATQRGGIGDTQYFGPGTRLTVL.

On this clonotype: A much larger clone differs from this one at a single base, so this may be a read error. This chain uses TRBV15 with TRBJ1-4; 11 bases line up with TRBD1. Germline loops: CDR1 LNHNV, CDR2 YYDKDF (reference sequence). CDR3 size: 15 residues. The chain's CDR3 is CVTSRTGGHREKLFF. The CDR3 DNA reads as TGTGTCACCAGCAGGACAGGGGGCCATCGTGAAAAACTGTTTTTT.

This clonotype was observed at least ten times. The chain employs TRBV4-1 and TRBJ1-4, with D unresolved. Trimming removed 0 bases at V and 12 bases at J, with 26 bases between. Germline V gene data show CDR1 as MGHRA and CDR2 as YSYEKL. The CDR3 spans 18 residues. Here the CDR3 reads CASSQDRFSQVSHRELFF. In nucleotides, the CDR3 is TGCGCCAGCAGCCAAGATCGTTTTTCGCAGGTCTCACACCGGGAACTGTTTTTT.

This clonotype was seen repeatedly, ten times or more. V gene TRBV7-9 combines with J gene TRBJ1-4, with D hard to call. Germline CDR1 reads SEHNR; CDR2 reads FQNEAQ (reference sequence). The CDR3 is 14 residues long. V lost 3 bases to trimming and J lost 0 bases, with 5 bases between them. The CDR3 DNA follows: TGTGCCAGCAGCTTCCGGGCAACTAATGAAAAACTGTTTTTT. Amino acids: CASSFRATNEKLFF.

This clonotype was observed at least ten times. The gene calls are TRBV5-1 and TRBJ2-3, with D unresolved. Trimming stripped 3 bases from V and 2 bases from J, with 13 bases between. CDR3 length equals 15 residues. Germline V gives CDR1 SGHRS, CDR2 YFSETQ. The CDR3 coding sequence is TGCGCCAGCAGCTCACAAGTGCGGTCCACAGATACGCAGTATTTT. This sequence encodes CASSSQVRSTDTQYF.

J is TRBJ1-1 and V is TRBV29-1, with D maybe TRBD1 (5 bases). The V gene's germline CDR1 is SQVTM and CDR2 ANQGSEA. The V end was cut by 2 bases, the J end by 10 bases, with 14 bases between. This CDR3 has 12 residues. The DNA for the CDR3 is TGCAGCGTTGAAAGGGAGAGGGGATCAGCTTTCTTT. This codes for CSVERERGSAFF.

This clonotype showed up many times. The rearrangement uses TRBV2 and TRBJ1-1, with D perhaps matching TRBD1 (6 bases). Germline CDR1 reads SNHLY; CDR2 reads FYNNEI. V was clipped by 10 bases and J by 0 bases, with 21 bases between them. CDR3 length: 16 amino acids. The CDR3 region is CAIPRGGTGLNTEAFF. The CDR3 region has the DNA TGTGCCATCCCGAGGGGGGGCACGGGGCTGAACACTGAAGCTTTCTTT.

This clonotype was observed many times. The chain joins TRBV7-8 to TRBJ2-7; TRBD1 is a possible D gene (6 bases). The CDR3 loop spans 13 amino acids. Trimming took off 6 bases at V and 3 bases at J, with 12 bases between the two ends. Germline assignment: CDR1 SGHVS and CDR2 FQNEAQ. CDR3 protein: CASSSGVYYEQYF. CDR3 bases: TGTGCCAGCAGTTCAGGGGTCTACTACGAGCAGTACTTC.

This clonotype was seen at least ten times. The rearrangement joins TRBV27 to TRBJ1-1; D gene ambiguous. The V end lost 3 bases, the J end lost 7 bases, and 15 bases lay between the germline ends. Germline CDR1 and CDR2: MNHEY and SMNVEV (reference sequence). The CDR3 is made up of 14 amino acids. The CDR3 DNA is TGTGCCAGCAGTTTCAGTTGGGTGGCTGGTGAAGCTTTCTTT. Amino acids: CASSFSWVAGEAFF.

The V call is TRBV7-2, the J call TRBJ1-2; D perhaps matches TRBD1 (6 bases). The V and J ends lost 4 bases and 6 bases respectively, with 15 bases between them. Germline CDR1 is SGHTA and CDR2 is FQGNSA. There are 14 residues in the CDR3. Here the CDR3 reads CASSSASGADGYTF. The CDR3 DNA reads TGTGCCAGCAGCTCAGCATCGGGGGCGGATGGCTACACCTTC.

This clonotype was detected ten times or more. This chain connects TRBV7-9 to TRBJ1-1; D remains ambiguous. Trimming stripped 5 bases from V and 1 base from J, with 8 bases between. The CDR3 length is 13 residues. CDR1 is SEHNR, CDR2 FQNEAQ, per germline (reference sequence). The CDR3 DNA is TGTGCCAGCAGCGTCTCTGAGAACACTGAAGCTTTCTTT. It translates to CASSVSENTEAFF.

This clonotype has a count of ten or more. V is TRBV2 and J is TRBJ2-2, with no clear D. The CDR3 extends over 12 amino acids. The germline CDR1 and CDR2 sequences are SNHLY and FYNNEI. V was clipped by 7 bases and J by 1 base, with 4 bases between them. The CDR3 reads CASTGNTGELFF. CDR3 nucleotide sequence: TGTGCCAGCACAGGGAACACCGGGGAGCTGTTTTTT.

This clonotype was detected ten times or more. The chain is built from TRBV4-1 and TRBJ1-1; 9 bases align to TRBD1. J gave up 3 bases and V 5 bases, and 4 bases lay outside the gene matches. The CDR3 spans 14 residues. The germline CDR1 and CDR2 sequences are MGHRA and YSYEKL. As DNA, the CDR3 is TGCGCCAGCAGCTCACAGGGGGCTTACACTGAAGCTTTCTTT. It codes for CASSSQGAYTEAFF.

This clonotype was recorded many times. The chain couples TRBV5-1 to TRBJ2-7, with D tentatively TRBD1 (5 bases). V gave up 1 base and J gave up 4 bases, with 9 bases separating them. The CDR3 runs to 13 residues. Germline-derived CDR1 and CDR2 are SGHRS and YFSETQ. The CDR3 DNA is TGCGCCAGCAGCTTGCCGACAGAGTACGAGCAGTACTTC. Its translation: CASSLPTEYEQYF.

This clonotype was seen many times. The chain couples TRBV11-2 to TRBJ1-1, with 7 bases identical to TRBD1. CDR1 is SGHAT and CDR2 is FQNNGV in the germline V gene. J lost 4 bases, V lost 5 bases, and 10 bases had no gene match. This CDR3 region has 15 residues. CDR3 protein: CASSPPGGLGTEAFF. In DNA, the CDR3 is TGTGCCAGCAGCCCTCCAGGGGGGCTGGGCACTGAAGCTTTCTTT.

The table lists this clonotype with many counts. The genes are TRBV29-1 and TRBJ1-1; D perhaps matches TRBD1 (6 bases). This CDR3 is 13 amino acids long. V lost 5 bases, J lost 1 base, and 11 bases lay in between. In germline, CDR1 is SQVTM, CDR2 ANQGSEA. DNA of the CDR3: TGCAGCGTTCAAAGGACAGCGAACACTGAAGCTTTCTTT. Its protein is CSVQRTANTEAFF.